This T cell receptor (beta chain) was found in a study of spatial heterogeneity in lung cancer. Study information: The library had UMIs, and each TCR and UMI pair averaged more than ten raw reads. Study-level findings and limits: Tumors with more nonsynonymous mutations had more expanded intratumoral alpha and beta TCRs.

Described time point: sample taken at primary tumor resection. No cells were sorted before sequencing. The whole RNA sequenced was extracted from tumor, nontumor lung or frozen PBMC. Worth noting for this clonotype: The antigen is undetermined.

The germline V gene encodes CDR1 DFQATT and CDR2 SNEGSKA (reference sequence). The CDR3 covers 16 residues. V lost 1 base and J lost 1; bases outside the gene matches: 5. On each TCR cDNA molecule, a unique molecular identifier was present. MiXCR, run by TCRdb on the 5' RACE reads, gives a single entry per CDR3 protein. Among 9,000 to 13,000 distinct CDR3 sequences listed, 12% were seen once. The sample was lung tumor tissue, taken at surgery. The J gene is TRBJ1-2, the V gene TRBV20-1, with 11 bases that match TRBD1. The receptor comes from a female donor with early-stage non-small cell lung cancer. CDR3 residues: CSARVSGTGGNYGYTF. The CDR3 DNA sequence: TGCAGTGCTAGAGTGTCCGGGACAGGGGGTAACTATGGCTACACCTTC.